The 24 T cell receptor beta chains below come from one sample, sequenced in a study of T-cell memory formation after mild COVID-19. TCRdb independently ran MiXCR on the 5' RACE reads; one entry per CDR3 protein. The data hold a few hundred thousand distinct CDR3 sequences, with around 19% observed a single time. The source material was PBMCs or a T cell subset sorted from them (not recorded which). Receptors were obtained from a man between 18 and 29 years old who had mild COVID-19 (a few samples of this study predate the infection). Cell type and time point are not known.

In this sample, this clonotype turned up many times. CDR3 in DNA: TGCAGTGCTAGAGATCGGATTAGCTCCTACGAGCAGTACGTC. It translates to CSARDRISSYEQYV. The chain combines TRBV20-1 with TRBJ2-7; D gene unclear. Trimming removed 0 bases at V and 0 bases at J, with 9 bases between. This CDR3 comprises 14 residues. Germline V gene sequence: CDR1 DFQATT, CDR2 SNEGSKA (reference sequence).

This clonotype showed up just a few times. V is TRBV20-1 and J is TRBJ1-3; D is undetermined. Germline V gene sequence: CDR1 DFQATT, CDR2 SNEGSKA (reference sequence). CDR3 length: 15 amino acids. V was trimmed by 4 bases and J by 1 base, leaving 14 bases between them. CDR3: CSANAEARSGNTIYF. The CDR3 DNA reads TGCAGTGCTAACGCTGAGGCCCGATCTGGAAACACCATATATTTT.

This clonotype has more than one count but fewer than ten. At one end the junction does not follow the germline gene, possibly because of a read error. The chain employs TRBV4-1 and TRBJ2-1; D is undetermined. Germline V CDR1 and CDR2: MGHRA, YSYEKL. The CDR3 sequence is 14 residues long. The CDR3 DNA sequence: TGCGCCAGCAGCCGACTCGACTCCTCCAATGAGCAGTTCTTC. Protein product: CASSRLDSSNEQFF.

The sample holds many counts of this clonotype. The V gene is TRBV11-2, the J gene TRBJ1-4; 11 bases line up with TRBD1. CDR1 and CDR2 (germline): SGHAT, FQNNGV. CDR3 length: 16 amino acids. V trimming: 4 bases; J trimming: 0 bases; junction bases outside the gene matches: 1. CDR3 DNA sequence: TGTGCCAGCAGCTGGGGACAGGGGGCAACTAATGAAAAACTGTTTTTT. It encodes CASSWGQGATNEKLFF.

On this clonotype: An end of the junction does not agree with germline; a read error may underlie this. The CDR3 sequence is CARSYSLAGGRNTQYF. CDR3 DNA: TGTGCCAGAAGTTACTCGTTAGCGGGGGGAAGGAATACGCAGTATTTT. This chain uses TRBV6-6 with TRBJ2-3; 10 bases fit TRBD2. There are 16 residues in the CDR3. Germline V gene sequence: CDR1 MNHNY, CDR2 SVGAGI (reference sequence).

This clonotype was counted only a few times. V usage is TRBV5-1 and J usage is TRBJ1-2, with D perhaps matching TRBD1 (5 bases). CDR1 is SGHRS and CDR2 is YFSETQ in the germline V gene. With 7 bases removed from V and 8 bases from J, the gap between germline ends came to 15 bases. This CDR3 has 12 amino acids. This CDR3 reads CASAGGKGGYTF. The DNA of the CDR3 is TGCGCCAGCGCTGGGGGGAAGGGAGGCTACACCTTC. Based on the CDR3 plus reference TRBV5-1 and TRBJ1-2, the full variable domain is KAGVTQTPRYLIKTRGQQVTLSCSPISGHRSVSWYQQTPGQGLQFLFEYFSETQRNKGNFPGRFSGRQFSNSRSEMNVSTLELGDSALYLCASAGGKGGYTFGSGTRLTVV.

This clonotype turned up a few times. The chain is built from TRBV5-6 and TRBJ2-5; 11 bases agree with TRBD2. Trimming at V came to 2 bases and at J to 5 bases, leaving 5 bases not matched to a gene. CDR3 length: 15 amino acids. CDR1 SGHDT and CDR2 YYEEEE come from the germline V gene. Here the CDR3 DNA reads TGTGCCAGCAGCTTTATAGCGGGGGGGCCTGAGACCCAGTACTTC. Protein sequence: CASSFIAGGPETQYF.

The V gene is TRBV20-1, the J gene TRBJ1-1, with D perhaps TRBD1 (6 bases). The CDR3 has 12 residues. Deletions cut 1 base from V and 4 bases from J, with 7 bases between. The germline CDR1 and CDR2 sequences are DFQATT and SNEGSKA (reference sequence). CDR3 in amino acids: CSARVRGTEAFF. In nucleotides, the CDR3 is TGCAGTGCTAGAGTCAGGGGCACTGAAGCTTTCTTT.

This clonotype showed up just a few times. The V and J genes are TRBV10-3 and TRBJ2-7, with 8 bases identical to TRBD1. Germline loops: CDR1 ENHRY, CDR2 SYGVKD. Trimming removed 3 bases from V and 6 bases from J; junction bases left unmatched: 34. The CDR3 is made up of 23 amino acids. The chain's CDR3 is CAISDLRDRSTMDALPKAGEQYV. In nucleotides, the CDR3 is TGTGCCATCAGTGACCTCCGGGACAGGTCGACGATGGACGCCCTACCAAAAGCGGGCGAGCAGTACGTC.

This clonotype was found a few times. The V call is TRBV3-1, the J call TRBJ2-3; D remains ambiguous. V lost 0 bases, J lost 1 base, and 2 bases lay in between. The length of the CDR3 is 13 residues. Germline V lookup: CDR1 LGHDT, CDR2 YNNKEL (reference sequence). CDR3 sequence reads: CASSQDGTDTQYF. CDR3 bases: TGTGCCAGCAGCCAAGATGGCACAGATACGCAGTATTTT.

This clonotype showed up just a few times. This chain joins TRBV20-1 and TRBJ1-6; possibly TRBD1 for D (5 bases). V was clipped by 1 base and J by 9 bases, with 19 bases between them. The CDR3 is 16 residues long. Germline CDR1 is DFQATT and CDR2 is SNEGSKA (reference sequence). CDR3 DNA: TGCAGTGCTAGAGGACGCCGGGACCGCGGAACTTCACCCCTCCACTTT. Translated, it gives CSARGRRDRGTSPLHF.

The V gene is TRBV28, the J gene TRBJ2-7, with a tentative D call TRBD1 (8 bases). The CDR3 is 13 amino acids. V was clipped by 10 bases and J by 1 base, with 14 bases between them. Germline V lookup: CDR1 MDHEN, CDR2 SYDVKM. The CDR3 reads CATTGGGSYEQYV. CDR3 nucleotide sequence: TGTGCCACCACAGGGGGGGGGTCCTACGAGCAGTACGTC.

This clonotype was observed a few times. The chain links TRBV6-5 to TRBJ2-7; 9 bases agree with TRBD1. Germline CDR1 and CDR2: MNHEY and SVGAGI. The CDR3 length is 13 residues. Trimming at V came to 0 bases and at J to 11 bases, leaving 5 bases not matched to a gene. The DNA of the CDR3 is TGTGCCAGCAGTTACTCAAGGACAGGGGTGAAGTACGTC. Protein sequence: CASSYSRTGVKYV.

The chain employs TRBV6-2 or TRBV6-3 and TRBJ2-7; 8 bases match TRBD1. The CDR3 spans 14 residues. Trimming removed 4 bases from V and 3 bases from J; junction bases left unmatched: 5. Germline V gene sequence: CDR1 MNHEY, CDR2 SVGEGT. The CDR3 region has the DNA TGTGCCAGCAGTTTCCGGACAGGGAACTACGAGCAGTACTTC. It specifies CASSFRTGNYEQYF.

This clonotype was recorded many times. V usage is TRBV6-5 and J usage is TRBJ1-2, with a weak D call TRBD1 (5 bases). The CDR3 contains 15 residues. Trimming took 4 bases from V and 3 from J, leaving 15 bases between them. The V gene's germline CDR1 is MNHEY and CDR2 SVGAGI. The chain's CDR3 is CASSSVLETDYGYTF. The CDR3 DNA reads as TGTGCCAGCAGTTCCGTCCTCGAGACAGACTATGGCTACACCTTC.

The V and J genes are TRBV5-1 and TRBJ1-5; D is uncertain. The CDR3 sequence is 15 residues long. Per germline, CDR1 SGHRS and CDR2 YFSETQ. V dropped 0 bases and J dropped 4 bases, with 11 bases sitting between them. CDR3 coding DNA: TGCGCCAGCAGCTTGGACAGTTTGCGGAATCAGCCCCAGCATTTT. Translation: CASSLDSLRNQPQHF.

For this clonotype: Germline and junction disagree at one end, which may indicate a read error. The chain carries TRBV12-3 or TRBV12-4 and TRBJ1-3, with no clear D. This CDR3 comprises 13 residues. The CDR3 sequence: CASRKGAGNTIYF. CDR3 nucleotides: TGTGCCAGCAGAAAGGGAGCTGGGAACACCATATATTTT.

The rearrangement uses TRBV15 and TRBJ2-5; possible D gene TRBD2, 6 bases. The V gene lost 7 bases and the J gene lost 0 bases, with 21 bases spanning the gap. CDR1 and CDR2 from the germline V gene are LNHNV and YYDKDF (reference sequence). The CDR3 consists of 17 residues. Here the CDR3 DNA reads TGTGCCACCACCCGAGCCGAGGGGAGGTTCGACCAAGAGACCCAGTACTTC. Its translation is CATTRAEGRFDQETQYF. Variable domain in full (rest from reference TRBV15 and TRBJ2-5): DAMVIQNPRYQVTQFGKPVTLSCSQTLNHNVMYWYQQKSSQAPKLLFHYYDKDFNNEADTPDNFQSRRPNTSFCFLDIRSPGLGDTAMYLCATTRAEGRFDQETQYFGPGTRLLVL.

The CDR3 here is CASSLLVTGETQYF. CDR3 nucleotide sequence: TGTGCCAGCAGCTTACTAGTGACGGGGGAGACCCAGTACTTC. The chain joins TRBV7-2 to TRBJ2-5; perhaps TRBD2 as D (5 bases). Germline lookup yields CDR1 SGHTA and CDR2 FQGNSA. V was pared by 2 bases and J by 5 bases, with 12 bases between. This CDR3 contains 14 residues.

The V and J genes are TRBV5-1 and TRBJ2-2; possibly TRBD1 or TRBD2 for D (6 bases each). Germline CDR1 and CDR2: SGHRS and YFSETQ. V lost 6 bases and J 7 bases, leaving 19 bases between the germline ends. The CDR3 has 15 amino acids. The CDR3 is CASTSGPGAFGELFF. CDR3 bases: TGCGCCAGCACCTCCGGTCCGGGGGCGTTCGGGGAGCTGTTTTTT.

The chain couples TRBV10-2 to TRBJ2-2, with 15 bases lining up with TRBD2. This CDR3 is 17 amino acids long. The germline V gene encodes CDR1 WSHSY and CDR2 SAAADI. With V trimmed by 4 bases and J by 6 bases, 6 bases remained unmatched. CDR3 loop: CASSGTSGGAVAGELFF. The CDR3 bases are TGCGCCAGCAGTGGGACTAGCGGGGGGGCCGTCGCCGGGGAGCTGTTTTTT.

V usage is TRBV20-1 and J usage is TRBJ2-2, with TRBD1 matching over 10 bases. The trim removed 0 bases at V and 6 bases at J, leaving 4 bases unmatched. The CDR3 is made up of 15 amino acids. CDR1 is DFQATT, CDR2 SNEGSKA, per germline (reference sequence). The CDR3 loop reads CSARDAGQGAGELFF. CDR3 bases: TGCAGTGCTAGAGATGCTGGACAGGGGGCCGGGGAGCTGTTTTTT.

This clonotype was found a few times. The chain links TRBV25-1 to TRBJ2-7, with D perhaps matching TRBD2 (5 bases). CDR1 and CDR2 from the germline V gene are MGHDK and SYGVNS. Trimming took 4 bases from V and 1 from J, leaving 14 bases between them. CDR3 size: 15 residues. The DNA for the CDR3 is TGTGCCAGCAGTGGAAGGACCGAGGGTTCCTACGAGCAGTACTTC. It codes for CASSGRTEGSYEQYF.

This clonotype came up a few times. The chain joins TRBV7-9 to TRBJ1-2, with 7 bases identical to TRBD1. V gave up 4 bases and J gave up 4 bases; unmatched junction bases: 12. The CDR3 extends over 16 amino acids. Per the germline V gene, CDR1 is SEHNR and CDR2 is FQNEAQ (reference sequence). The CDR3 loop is CASSSRLRDRGYGYTF. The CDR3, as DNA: TGTGCCAGCAGCTCTAGATTACGGGACAGAGGCTATGGCTACACCTTC.